These 27 T cell receptor beta chains were sequenced from one sample in a study of blood T cell repertoires in COVID-19. Profiling relied on immunoSEQ multiplex PCR, and the TCRdb table lists in-frame clones only, not all of them. The sample holds under 150,000 clones, 75% to 90% seen once. Sequencing was carried out using PBMCs or T cells enriched from blood (not recorded which). Receptors originate from a woman in her forties or fifties who had recovered from COVID-19.

The chain carries TRBV10-2 and TRBJ2-7; 8 bases agree with TRBD1. Germline V gene sequence: CDR1 WSHSY, CDR2 SAAADI. V was pared by 6 bases and J by 1 base, with 5 bases of the junction left unmatched. This CDR3 comprises 14 residues. This CDR3 is CASRPGQDSYEQYF. The CDR3 DNA sequence: TGCGCCAGCAGGCCGGGACAGGATTCCTACGAGCAGTACTTC.

This chain joins TRBV6-5 and TRBJ1-2, with a weak D call TRBD1 (5 bases). V lost 7 bases, J lost 1 base, and 10 bases lay in between. The CDR3 covers 13 residues. Germline CDR1 is MNHEY and CDR2 is SVGAGI. The CDR3: CASTKDSNYGYTF. The DNA of the CDR3 is TGTGCCAGCACAAAAGACAGTAACTATGGCTACACCTTC.

The genes are TRBV19 and TRBJ2-1; 9 bases fit TRBD2. V trimming: 6 bases; J trimming: 5 bases; junction bases outside the gene matches: 5. The CDR3 loop spans 14 amino acids. Germline V CDR1 and CDR2: LNHDA, SQIVND (reference sequence). In nucleotides, the CDR3 is TGTGCCAGTAGAGCGGGGGGTAAGGACAATGAGCAGTTCTTC. This codes for CASRAGGKDNEQFF.

This chain joins TRBV4-3 and TRBJ2-7; 10 bases align to TRBD2. This CDR3 is 16 amino acids long. The germline V gene encodes CDR1 LGHNA and CDR2 YSLEER. The J segment lost 4 bases and the V segment lost 0 bases, leaving 6 bases of the junction unmatched. The CDR3 region has the DNA TGCGCCAGCAGCCAAGAACTAGCGGGGTCCCCTTACGAGCAGTACTTC. The encoded protein is CASSQELAGSPYEQYF.

Only one count was recorded for this clone. The chain combines TRBV27 with TRBJ1-2; possible D gene TRBD1, 6 bases. V was trimmed by 0 bases and J by 3 bases, leaving 8 bases between them. CDR1 MNHEY and CDR2 SMNVEV come from the germline V gene (reference sequence). The CDR3 sequence is 14 residues long. The chain's CDR3 is CASSLSGGDYGYTF. The CDR3 DNA reads TGTGCCAGCAGTTTATCAGGGGGTGACTATGGCTACACCTTC.

The chain combines TRBV28 with TRBJ2-7; 9 nucleotides line up with TRBD2. The CDR3 spans 15 residues. CDR1 MDHEN and CDR2 SYDVKM come from the germline V gene. The junction had 8 bases not matched to a gene; V was cut back by 6 bases and J by 2 bases. The CDR3 bases are TGTGCCAGCAGCCCCTTCAAGCGGGGGGCCTACGAGCAGTACTTC. It encodes CASSPFKRGAYEQYF.

This rearrangement joins TRBV10-1 to TRBJ2-2; D uncertain. The V end was cut by 8 bases, the J end by 0 bases, with 4 bases between. CDR3 length: 12 amino acids. CDR1 and CDR2 (germline): WNHNN, SYGVQD (reference sequence). CDR3 sequence reads: CASGANTGELFF. The DNA of the CDR3 is TGCGCCAGCGGAGCGAACACCGGGGAGCTGTTTTTT.

The chain joins TRBV5-1 to TRBJ1-4, with no clear D. The V gene lost 3 bases and the J gene lost 3 bases, with 12 bases spanning the gap. The germline CDR1 and CDR2 sequences are SGHRS and YFSETQ. The CDR3 runs 15 residues. The CDR3 DNA reads TGCGCCAGCAGCTCCGGGTTAGCAGCTAATGAAAAACTGTTTTTT. Protein product: CASSSGLAANEKLFF.

This sequence joins TRBV5-1 and TRBJ2-3, with D perhaps TRBD2 (5 bases). Trimming removed 1 base at V and 3 bases at J, with 15 bases between. CDR3 size: 16 residues. The germline gives CDR1 SGHRS, CDR2 YFSETQ. CDR3 sequence reads: CASSLMAGSGTDTQYF. The CDR3 bases are TGCGCCAGCAGCTTGATGGCGGGTTCTGGTACAGATACGCAGTATTTT.

The chain couples TRBV7-9 to TRBJ1-2; 9 bases align to TRBD1. V gave up 1 base and J gave up 7 bases; unmatched junction bases: 7. This CDR3 comprises 15 residues. Germline V gives CDR1 SEHNR, CDR2 FQNEAQ (reference sequence). CDR3 in amino acids: CASSLEGQGYGGYTF. CDR3 coding DNA: TGTGCCAGCAGCTTAGAGGGACAGGGCTATGGTGGCTACACCTTC.

This clone was seen more than once but under ten times. The J gene is TRBJ2-3, the V gene TRBV29-1; D gene uncertain. CDR1 is SQVTM, CDR2 ANQGSEA, per germline. The CDR3 is 15 amino acids. Trimming took 6 bases from V and 0 from J, leaving 16 bases between them. The CDR3 DNA sequence: TGCAGCGTGAGGAAGACGGGTGCTAGCACAGATACGCAGTATTTT. It codes for CSVRKTGASTDTQYF.

Details on this clone: This CDR3 is also generated by other DNA sequences in the sample. V usage is TRBV30 and J usage is TRBJ1-5; D is perhaps TRBD1 (5 bases). Trimming cost V 0 bases and J 2 bases, with 8 bases left between them. The CDR3 totals 14 residues. Germline V lookup: CDR1 GTSNPN, CDR2 SVGIG (reference sequence). The CDR3 coding sequence is TGTGCCTGGAGTGTACGGGGGGGCAATCAGCCCCAGCATTTT. Its translation: CAWSVRGGNQPQHF.

The V call is TRBV7-3, the J call TRBJ1-2; D might be TRBD1 (6 bases). V gave up 5 bases and J gave up 2 bases, with 15 bases separating them. Germline V gene data show CDR1 as SGHTA and CDR2 as FQGTGA. The CDR3 contains 15 residues. The CDR3 DNA is TGTGCCAGCAGCCCTAACAGGGCCGTCAACTATGGCTACACCTTC. It encodes CASSPNRAVNYGYTF.

The J gene is TRBJ2-2, the V gene TRBV5-1, with 8 bases fitting TRBD1. CDR3 length: 13 amino acids. Germline CDR1 SGHRS, CDR2 YFSETQ. With 4 bases clipped from V and 6 bases from J, the junction kept 2 bases outside the gene matches. The DNA of the CDR3 is TGCGCCAGCAGCACGACAGGGGCCGGGGAGCTGTTTTTT. This encodes CASSTTGAGELFF.

The J gene is TRBJ2-7, the V gene TRBV27; D is possibly TRBD1 (6 bases). The CDR3 is made up of 15 amino acids. CDR1 is MNHEY, CDR2 SMNVEV, per germline (reference sequence). V was pared by 2 bases and J by 3 bases, with 14 bases between. The CDR3: CASSLRRGSFYEQYF. For the CDR3, the DNA is TGTGCCAGCAGTTTACGAAGGGGGAGTTTCTACGAGCAGTACTTC.

The CDR3 loop reads CASSLVLGPYEQYF. In DNA, the CDR3 is TGTGCCAGCAGCTTAGTATTGGGGCCCTACGAGCAGTACTTC. The chain uses TRBV7-2 and TRBJ2-7; D possibly corresponds to TRBD1 (5 bases). The germline V gene encodes CDR1 SGHTA and CDR2 FQGNSA. The CDR3 has 14 amino acids. Trimming cost V 1 base and J 2 bases, with 9 bases left between them.

This clone has just one count. V gene TRBV10-1 combines with J gene TRBJ2-3, with 8 bases that match TRBD1. V trimming: 3 bases; J trimming: 3 bases; junction bases outside the gene matches: 11. The germline CDR1 and CDR2 sequences are WNHNN and SYGVQD (reference sequence). The CDR3 has 17 residues. CDR3 coding DNA: TGCGCCAGCAGTGATATGGATACAGGGGGACGGACAGATACGCAGTATTTT. Translation gives CASSDMDTGGRTDTQYF.

The chain combines TRBV2 with TRBJ1-1; 7 bases map to TRBD1. This CDR3 is built from 16 residues. CDR1 and CDR2 (germline): SNHLY, FYNNEI. J lost 2 bases, V lost 6 bases, and 12 bases had no gene match. The CDR3 loop reads CASRLDRVVFNTEAFF. The CDR3 DNA is TGTGCCAGCAGGCTTGACAGGGTTGTATTTAACACTGAAGCTTTCTTT.

The J gene is TRBJ2-2, the V gene TRBV6-2 or TRBV6-3, with D possibly matching TRBD1 (6 bases). V lost 2 bases to trimming and J lost 0 bases, with 13 bases between them. The CDR3 spans 17 residues. Germline values: CDR1 MNHEY, CDR2 SVGEGT. The CDR3 sequence is CASSYTTGSPNTGELFF. For the CDR3, the DNA is TGTGCCAGCAGTTACACCACAGGGTCACCGAACACCGGGGAGCTGTTTTTT.

The rearrangement joins TRBV5-5 to TRBJ1-1; D unclear. Deletions cut 4 bases from V and 1 base from J, with 14 bases between. Germline CDR1 SGHKS, CDR2 YYEKEE (reference sequence). The CDR3 runs to 15 residues. The CDR3 DNA reads as TGTGCCAGCAGCCCAACTATCCGAGGGAACACTGAAGCTTTCTTT. Protein sequence: CASSPTIRGNTEAFF.

The V gene is TRBV6-6, the J gene TRBJ1-1; 7 bases align to TRBD1. Germline V CDR1 and CDR2: MNHNY, SVGAGI (reference sequence). The CDR3 loop spans 17 amino acids. The V and J ends lost 5 bases and 2 bases, in that order; junction bases with no gene match: 14. CDR3 loop: CASSPPMGRGANTEAFF. The DNA of the CDR3 is TGTGCCAGCAGTCCTCCGATGGGCAGGGGGGCCAACACTGAAGCTTTCTTT.

The chain recombines TRBV5-1 with TRBJ2-1, with 10 bases fitting TRBD2. This CDR3 has 16 amino acids. The V and J ends lost 1 base and 5 bases, in that order; junction bases with no gene match: 6. Germline CDR1 and CDR2: SGHRS and YFSETQ. The chain's CDR3 is CASSLYVAGGHNEQFF. The CDR3 bases are TGCGCCAGCAGCTTGTACGTAGCGGGGGGTCACAATGAGCAGTTCTTC.

This sequence joins TRBV11-3 and TRBJ2-3, with TRBD2 matching 8 bases. Trimming at V came to 4 bases and at J to 2 bases, leaving 8 bases not matched to a gene. This CDR3 has 16 amino acids. Germline lookup yields CDR1 SGHNT and CDR2 YENEEA. This CDR3 reads CASSSPLAGLTDTQYF. In nucleotides, the CDR3 is TGTGCCAGCAGCTCCCCTTTAGCGGGGCTCACAGATACGCAGTATTTT.

This sequence joins TRBV7-9 and TRBJ1-4; the D gene is possibly TRBD1 (6 bases). Trimming shortened V by 2 bases and J by 10 bases, and 20 bases separated the two germline ends. Per the germline V gene, CDR1 is SEHNR and CDR2 is FQNEAQ (reference sequence). This CDR3 spans 16 amino acids. CDR3 sequence (DNA): TGTGCCAGCAGCTTAACCCCCCAGGGGCAGGATGGAAAACTGTTTTTT. Protein: CASSLTPQGQDGKLFF.

V and J are TRBV5-4 and TRBJ2-1; D perhaps matches TRBD2 (6 bases). CDR3 length equals 13 residues. The V and J ends lost 1 base and 6 bases respectively, with 8 bases between them. Germline CDR1 SGHNT, CDR2 YYREEE (reference sequence). In DNA form, the CDR3 reads TGTGCCAGCAGCTTGTTGGGAGGCAATGAGCAGTTCTTC. Encoded protein: CASSLLGGNEQFF.

The chain employs TRBV6-5 and TRBJ1-2; D unclear. The CDR3 is 14 residues long. In germline, CDR1 is MNHEY, CDR2 SVGAGI. V shed 6 bases and J shed 2 bases, with 13 bases lying between them. The CDR3 DNA sequence: TGTGCCAGCAGCATTTCGGGAGAAAACTATGGCTACACCTTC. It translates to CASSISGENYGYTF.

Turning to this clone: One end of the junction varies from germline; a read error may be responsible. The chain employs TRBV27 and TRBJ1-5, with D tentatively TRBD1 (6 bases). The CDR3 extends over 13 amino acids. The V gene's germline CDR1 is MNHEY and CDR2 SMNVEV (reference sequence). As DNA, the CDR3 is TGTGCCAGCAGTTTAGATCGGGACACTGTCGTCTATTTT. Protein sequence: CASSLDRDTVVYF.